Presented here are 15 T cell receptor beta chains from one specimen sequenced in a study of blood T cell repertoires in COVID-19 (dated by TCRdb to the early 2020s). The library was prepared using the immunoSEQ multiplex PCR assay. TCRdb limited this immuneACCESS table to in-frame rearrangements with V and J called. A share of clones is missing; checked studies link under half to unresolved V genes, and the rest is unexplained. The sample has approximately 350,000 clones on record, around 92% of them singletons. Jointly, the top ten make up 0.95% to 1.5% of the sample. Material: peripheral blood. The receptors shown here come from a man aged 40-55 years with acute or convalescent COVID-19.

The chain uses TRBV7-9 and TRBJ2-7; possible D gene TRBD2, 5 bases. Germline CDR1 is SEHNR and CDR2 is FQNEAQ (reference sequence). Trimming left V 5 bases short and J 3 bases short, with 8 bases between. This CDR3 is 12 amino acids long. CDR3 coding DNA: TGTGCCAGCAGCCGGGAAGACTACGAGCAGTACTTC. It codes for CASSREDYEQYF.

The CDR3 DNA reads as TGTGCCAGCAGCCCACGGACTAGCGGGATTTCGTCGTCCTACAATGAGCAGTTCTTC. The encoded protein is CASSPRTSGISSSYNEQFF. This chain uses TRBV7-9 with TRBJ2-1; 12 bases agree with TRBD2. This CDR3 region has 19 residues. Germline-derived CDR1 and CDR2 are SEHNR and FQNEAQ (reference sequence). Trimming at V came to 5 bases and at J to 1 base, leaving 12 bases not matched to a gene.

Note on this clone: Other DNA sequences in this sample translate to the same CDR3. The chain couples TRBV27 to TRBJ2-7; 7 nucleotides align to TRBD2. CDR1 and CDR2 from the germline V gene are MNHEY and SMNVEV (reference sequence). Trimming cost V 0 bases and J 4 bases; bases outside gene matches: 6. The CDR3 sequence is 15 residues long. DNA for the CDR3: TGTGCCAGCAGTTTATCACGCGGGAGCCCTTACGAGCAGTACTTC. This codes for CASSLSRGSPYEQYF.

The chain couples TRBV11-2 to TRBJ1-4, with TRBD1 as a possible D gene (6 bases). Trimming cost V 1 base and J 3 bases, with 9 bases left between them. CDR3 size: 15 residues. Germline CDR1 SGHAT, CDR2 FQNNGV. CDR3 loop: CASSLGGQSNEKLFF. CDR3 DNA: TGTGCCAGCAGCTTAGGAGGACAGTCTAATGAAAAACTGTTTTTT.

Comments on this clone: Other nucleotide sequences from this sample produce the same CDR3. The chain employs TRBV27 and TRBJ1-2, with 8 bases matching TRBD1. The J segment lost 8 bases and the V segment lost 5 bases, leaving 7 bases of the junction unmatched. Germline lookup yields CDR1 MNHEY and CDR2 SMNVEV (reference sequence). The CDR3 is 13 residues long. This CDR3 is CASSLQGASGYTF. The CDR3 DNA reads TGTGCCAGCAGTCTGCAGGGGGCGTCGGGCTACACCTTC.

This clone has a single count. CDR3 protein: CASINPEREGPHEQFF. The CDR3 DNA follows: TGTGCCAGTATCAACCCAGAACGGGAGGGCCCACATGAGCAGTTCTTC. This chain uses TRBV19 with TRBJ2-1; TRBD2 agrees at 8 bases. The CDR3 contains 16 residues. The germline CDR1 and CDR2 sequences are LNHDA and SQIVND (reference sequence). The trim removed 7 bases at V and 8 bases at J, leaving 16 bases unmatched.

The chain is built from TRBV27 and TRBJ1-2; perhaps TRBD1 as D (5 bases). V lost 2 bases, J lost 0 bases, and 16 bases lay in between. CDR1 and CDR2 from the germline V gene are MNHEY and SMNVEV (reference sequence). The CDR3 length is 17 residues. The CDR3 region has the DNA TGTGCCAGCAGTTTAAGTGGCAGGGCTAATTCTAACTATGGCTACACCTTC. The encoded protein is CASSLSGRANSNYGYTF.

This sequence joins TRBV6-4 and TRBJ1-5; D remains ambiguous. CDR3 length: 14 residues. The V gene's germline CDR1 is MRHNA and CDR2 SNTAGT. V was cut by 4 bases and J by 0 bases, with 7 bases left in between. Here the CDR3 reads CASSAGYSNQPQHF. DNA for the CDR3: TGTGCCAGCAGTGCGGGGTATAGCAATCAGCCCCAGCATTTT.

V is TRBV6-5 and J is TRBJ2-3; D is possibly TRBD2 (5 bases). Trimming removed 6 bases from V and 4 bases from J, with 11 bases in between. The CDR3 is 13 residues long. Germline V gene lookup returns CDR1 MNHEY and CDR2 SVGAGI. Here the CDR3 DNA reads TGTGCCAGCAGGGAGGCTGCTTCAGATACGCAGTATTTT. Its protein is CASREAASDTQYF.

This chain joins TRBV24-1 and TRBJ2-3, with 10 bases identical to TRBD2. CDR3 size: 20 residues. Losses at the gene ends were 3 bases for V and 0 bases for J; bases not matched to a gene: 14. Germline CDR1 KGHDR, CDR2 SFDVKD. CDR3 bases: TGTGCCACCAGTGATGAAGGGATACTAGCGGGGTCCCTTAGCACAGATACGCAGTATTTT. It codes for CATSDEGILAGSLSTDTQYF.

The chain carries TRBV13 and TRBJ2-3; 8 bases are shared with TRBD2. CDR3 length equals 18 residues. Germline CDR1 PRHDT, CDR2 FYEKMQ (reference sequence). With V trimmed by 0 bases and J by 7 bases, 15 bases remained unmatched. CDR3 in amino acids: CASSLGFPFSGAPYTQYF. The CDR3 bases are TGTGCCAGCAGCTTAGGCTTCCCCTTTAGCGGGGCTCCCTATACGCAGTATTTT.

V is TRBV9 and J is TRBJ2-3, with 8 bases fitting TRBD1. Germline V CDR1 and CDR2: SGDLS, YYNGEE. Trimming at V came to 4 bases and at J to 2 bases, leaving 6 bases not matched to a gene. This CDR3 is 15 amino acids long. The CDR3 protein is CASSFRDRITDTQYF. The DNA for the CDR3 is TGTGCCAGCAGCTTCCGGGACAGGATCACAGATACGCAGTATTTT.

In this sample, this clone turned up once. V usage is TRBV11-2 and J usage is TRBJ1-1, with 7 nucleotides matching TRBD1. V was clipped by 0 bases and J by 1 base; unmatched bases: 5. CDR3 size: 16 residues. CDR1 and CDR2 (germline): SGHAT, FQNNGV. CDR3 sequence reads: CASSLDRRQGNTEAFF. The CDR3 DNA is TGTGCCAGCAGCTTAGATAGGAGACAGGGGAACACTGAAGCTTTCTTT.

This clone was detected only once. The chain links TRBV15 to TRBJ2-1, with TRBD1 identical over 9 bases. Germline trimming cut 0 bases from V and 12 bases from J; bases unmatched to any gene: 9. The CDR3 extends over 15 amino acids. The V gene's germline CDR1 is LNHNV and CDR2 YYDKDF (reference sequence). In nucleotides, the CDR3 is TGTGCCACCAGCAGAGATTGGGGACAGGGTTCCGGGCAGTTCTTC. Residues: CATSRDWGQGSGQFF.

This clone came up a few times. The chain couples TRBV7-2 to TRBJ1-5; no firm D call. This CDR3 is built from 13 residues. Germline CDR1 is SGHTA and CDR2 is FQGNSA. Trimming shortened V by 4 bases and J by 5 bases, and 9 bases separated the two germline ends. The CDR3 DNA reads TGTGCCAGCAGCTCTAGAGGAGATCAGCCCCAGCATTTT. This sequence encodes CASSSRGDQPQHF.